The present T cell receptor beta chain was sequenced within a study of a mutant IDH1 vaccine in newly diagnosed glioma. Study information: Vaccination started 4-6 weeks after radiotherapy alone, or with temozolomide cycles. Points from the study as a whole: Induction of immune responses by the vaccine occurred in 93.3% of patients.

Stated time point: week 5, during vaccination. Every vaccination contained 300 ug of the mutant IDH1 20-mer peptide and was paired with topical imiquimod. Germline values: CDR1 KGHSH, CDR2 LQKENI. The CDR3 is 14 amino acids. V lost 6 bases, J lost 4 bases, and 5 bases stayed unmatched. Notes on this clone: The antigen is unknown.

Some clones are missing from TCRdb's copy, which holds only in-frame ones; the method was immunoSEQ multiplex PCR. This repertoire shows 45,000 to 60,000 clones, 78% found once; its top ten account for approximately 5.2%. The sequence came from a man aged 50-59 years with glioma. The specimen comprised PBMCs, sampled from a glioma patient whose treatment included an IDH1 peptide vaccine. This rearrangement joins TRBV18 to TRBJ1-2, with 10 positions matching TRBD1. CDR3 loop: CASSPGTGVYGYTF. The CDR3 region has the DNA TGTGCCAGCTCGCCCGGGACAGGGGTCTATGGCTACACCTTC.